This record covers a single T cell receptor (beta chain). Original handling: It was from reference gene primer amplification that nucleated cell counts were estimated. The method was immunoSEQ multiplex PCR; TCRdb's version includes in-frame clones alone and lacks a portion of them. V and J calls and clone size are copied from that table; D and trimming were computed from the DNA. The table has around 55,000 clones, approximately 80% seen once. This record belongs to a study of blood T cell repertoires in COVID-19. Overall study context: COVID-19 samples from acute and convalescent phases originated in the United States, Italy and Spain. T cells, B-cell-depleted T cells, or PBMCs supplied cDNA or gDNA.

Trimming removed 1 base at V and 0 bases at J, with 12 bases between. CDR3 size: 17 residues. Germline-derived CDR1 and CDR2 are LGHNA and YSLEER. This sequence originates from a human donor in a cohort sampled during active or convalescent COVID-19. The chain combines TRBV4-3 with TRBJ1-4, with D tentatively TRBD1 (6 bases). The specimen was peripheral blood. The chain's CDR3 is CASSQAPRGTTNEKLFF. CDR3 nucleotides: TGCGCCAGCAGCCAAGCCCCCAGGGGAACAACTAATGAAAAACTGTTTTTT.